Presented here are 23 T cell receptor beta chains from one specimen sequenced in a study of STAT5B mutations in CD4+ large granular lymphocyte leukemia. Produced via immunoSEQ multiplex PCR; TCRdb's table is partial and in-frame only. The table lists some 21,000 clones, approximately 75% of them singletons, with less than 4.5% in the top ten. Sample: CD4+ T cells from blood buffy coats. The receptors derive from a human donor in good health.

This chain connects TRBV19 to TRBJ2-2, with 11 positions matching TRBD2. Trimming at V came to 3 bases and at J to 3 bases, leaving 9 bases not matched to a gene. Germline loops: CDR1 LNHDA, CDR2 SQIVND (reference sequence). This CDR3 spans 18 amino acids. The CDR3 loop is CASSIPFSGRAYTGELFF. The DNA of the CDR3 is TGTGCCAGTAGTATCCCGTTTAGCGGGAGGGCCTACACCGGGGAGCTGTTTTTT.

This chain uses TRBV4-1 with TRBJ2-2; 12 bases are a match to TRBD2. The CDR3 runs to 16 residues. Germline V CDR1 and CDR2: MGHRA, YSYEKL. Unmatched junction bases numbered 3, after V lost 6 bases and J lost 1 base. The CDR3 nucleotides read TGCGCCAGCAGTCTACTAGCGGGAGGGAACACCGGGGAGCTGTTTTTT. This translates into CASSLLAGGNTGELFF.

The chain joins TRBV5-5 to TRBJ2-7; D unclear. V gave up 0 bases and J gave up 4 bases, with 8 bases separating them. The CDR3 totals 13 residues. Germline loops: CDR1 SGHKS, CDR2 YYEKEE (reference sequence). Here the CDR3 DNA reads TGTGCCAGCAGCTTGGCCCCCCTATACGAGCAGTACTTC. It specifies CASSLAPLYEQYF.

This sequence joins TRBV27 and TRBJ2-1; 8 bases agree with TRBD2. The CDR3 runs 14 residues. CDR1 MNHEY and CDR2 SMNVEV come from the germline V gene (reference sequence). With V trimmed by 5 bases and J by 7 bases, 7 bases remained unmatched. This CDR3 is CASSPREAGNEQFF. For the CDR3, the DNA is TGTGCCAGCAGTCCGCGGGAGGCCGGGAATGAGCAGTTCTTC.

This sequence joins TRBV2 and TRBJ2-1; 11 bases map to TRBD1. Losses at the gene ends were 6 bases for V and 12 bases for J; bases not matched to a gene: 10. CDR1 SNHLY and CDR2 FYNNEI come from the germline V gene. The CDR3 sequence is 14 residues long. The CDR3 region is CASSTGQGGAGQFF. The CDR3 nucleotides read TGTGCCAGCAGCACGGGACAGGGGGGCGCTGGGCAGTTCTTC. Combining the CDR3 with reference TRBV2 and TRBJ2-1 gives the whole variable domain EPEVTQTPSHQVTQMGQEVILRCVPISNHLYFYWYRQILGQKVEFLVSFYNNEISEKSEIFDDQFSVERPDGSNFTLKIRSTKLEDSAMYFCASSTGQGGAGQFFGPGTRLTVL.

The chain uses TRBV5-4 and TRBJ2-6; weak D call: TRBD2 (6 bases). V was cut by 0 bases and J by 0 bases, with 7 bases left in between. The CDR3 totals 16 residues. CDR1 and CDR2 (germline): SGHNT, YYREEE (reference sequence). The CDR3 DNA follows: TGTGCCAGCAGCTTGGTGACTAGCTCTGGGGCCAACGTCCTGACTTTC. It is translated as CASSLVTSSGANVLTF.

The J gene is TRBJ2-5, the V gene TRBV27; 10 nucleotides align to TRBD1. Trimming took 5 bases from V and 4 from J; bases not matched to a gene: 1. The V gene's germline CDR1 is MNHEY and CDR2 SMNVEV (reference sequence). The CDR3 is 13 residues long. CDR3: CASSRDRGETQYF. The CDR3 region has the DNA TGTGCCAGCAGTCGGGACAGGGGAGAGACCCAGTACTTC.

J is TRBJ2-5 and V is TRBV15, with D perhaps TRBD2 (5 bases). The CDR3 runs to 16 residues. The germline gives CDR1 LNHNV, CDR2 YYDKDF (reference sequence). V was clipped by 0 bases and J by 5 bases, with 16 bases between them. CDR3 in amino acids: CATSREGTSTKETQYF. CDR3 DNA sequence: TGTGCCACCAGCAGAGAGGGAACCTCGACTAAGGAGACCCAGTACTTC.

This chain connects TRBV18 to TRBJ1-3; unclear D gene. CDR1 KGHSH and CDR2 LQKENI come from the germline V gene. Trimming cost V 4 bases and J 0 bases, with 7 bases left between them. The CDR3 runs 14 residues. The CDR3 reads CASSQGTSGNTIYF. The DNA of the CDR3 is TGTGCCAGCTCACAGGGAACCTCTGGAAACACCATATATTTT.

This clone was seen only a few times. The rearrangement joins TRBV27 to TRBJ2-2; D gene ambiguous. CDR1 MNHEY and CDR2 SMNVEV come from the germline V gene (reference sequence). The CDR3 is 13 amino acids. V was shortened by 4 bases and J by 5 bases, with 8 bases between the two germline ends. The CDR3 loop is CASSSMQTGELFF. The CDR3, as DNA: TGTGCCAGCAGTTCGATGCAGACCGGGGAGCTGTTTTTT.

V gene TRBV5-1 combines with J gene TRBJ2-6; D is perhaps TRBD2 (5 bases). Germline-derived CDR1 and CDR2 are SGHRS and YFSETQ. V was cut by 3 bases and J by 0 bases, with 13 bases left in between. The CDR3 contains 17 residues. The CDR3 DNA follows: TGCGCCAGCAGCTCGGACTCTTTACTCTCTGGGGCCAACGTCCTGACTTTC. This encodes CASSSDSLLSGANVLTF.

CDR3 protein: CASSLDQGRVNEQFF. CDR3 bases: TGTGCCAGCAGCTTGGATCAGGGGCGGGTCAATGAGCAGTTCTTC. The V and J genes are TRBV5-4 and TRBJ2-1, with a tentative D call TRBD1 (6 bases). Per the germline V gene, CDR1 is SGHNT and CDR2 is YYREEE (reference sequence). The CDR3 covers 15 residues. V was pared by 0 bases and J by 6 bases, with 13 bases between.

This rearrangement joins TRBV5-1 to TRBJ2-1; no definite D call. Trimming shortened V by 2 bases and J by 7 bases, and 10 bases separated the two germline ends. This CDR3 contains 13 residues. Germline lookup yields CDR1 SGHRS and CDR2 YFSETQ. This chain's CDR3 is CASSFDGRNEQFF. In DNA, the CDR3 is TGCGCCAGCAGCTTCGACGGGCGGAATGAGCAGTTCTTC. Supplemented by reference TRBV5-1 and TRBJ2-1, the full variable domain reads KAGVTQTPRYLIKTRGQQVTLSCSPISGHRSVSWYQQTPGQGLQFLFEYFSETQRNKGNFPGRFSGRQFSNSRSEMNVSTLELGDSALYLCASSFDGRNEQFFGPGTRLTVL.

V gene TRBV5-1 combines with J gene TRBJ2-3; 8 bases line up with TRBD1. Germline-derived CDR1 and CDR2 are SGHRS and YFSETQ. V was pared by 1 base and J by 4 bases, with 2 bases of the junction left unmatched. CDR3 size: 14 residues. The CDR3 DNA sequence: TGCGCCAGCAGCTTGCAGGGGGCGGCAGATACGCAGTATTTT. It yields the protein CASSLQGAADTQYF. Filled out from reference TRBV5-1 and TRBJ2-3, the complete variable domain reads KAGVTQTPRYLIKTRGQQVTLSCSPISGHRSVSWYQQTPGQGLQFLFEYFSETQRNKGNFPGRFSGRQFSNSRSEMNVSTLELGDSALYLCASSLQGAADTQYFGPGTRLTVL.

This sequence joins TRBV4-1 and TRBJ2-2; TRBD2 is a possible D gene (6 bases). The V end lost 1 base, the J end lost 4 bases, and 13 bases lay between the germline ends. CDR3 length equals 16 residues. The V gene's germline CDR1 is MGHRA and CDR2 YSYEKL. The CDR3 protein is CASSQGYGSGTGELFF. The CDR3 nucleotides read TGCGCCAGCAGCCAAGGGTACGGGAGTGGCACCGGGGAGCTGTTTTTT.

The J gene is TRBJ2-3, the V gene TRBV19; TRBD2 agrees at 10 bases. After removal of 0 bases from V and 4 bases from J, the junction contained 4 bases not matched to a gene. Germline CDR1 LNHDA, CDR2 SQIVND (reference sequence). The CDR3 totals 16 residues. In DNA, the CDR3 is TGTGCCAGTAGTATAGAGGCTAGCGGGAGTGCAGATACGCAGTATTTT. It specifies CASSIEASGSADTQYF.

This CDR3 reads CASSTRDIPDTQYF. The CDR3 DNA is TGTGCCAGCAGCACGAGGGACATCCCAGATACGCAGTATTTT. The V gene is TRBV5-8, the J gene TRBJ2-3; the D gene is possibly TRBD1 (6 bases). The V gene lost 4 bases and the J gene lost 4 bases, with 13 bases spanning the gap. Germline loops: CDR1 SGHTS, CDR2 YDEGEE. The CDR3 has 14 residues.

This clone appeared once. This rearrangement joins TRBV4-2 to TRBJ2-3; D may match TRBD1 or TRBD2 (5 bases each). The CDR3 loop spans 17 amino acids. Germline CDR1 is LGHNA and CDR2 is YNFKEQ. Between the trimmed V and J ends, which lost 1 base and 1 base, there was a span of 15 bases. For the CDR3, the DNA is TGTGCCAGCAGCCAAGGGGGGTGGCGCTCCCGCACAGATACGCAGTATTTT. Its translation is CASSQGGWRSRTDTQYF.

The CDR3 sequence: CASSSGTGGYNEQFF. The CDR3 nucleotides read TGTGCCAGCAGCTCCGGGACAGGGGGCTACAATGAGCAGTTCTTC. This sequence joins TRBV5-8 and TRBJ2-1, with TRBD1 identical over 11 bases. This CDR3 has 15 residues. Germline V gene data show CDR1 as SGHTS and CDR2 as YDEGEE. Trimming removed 3 bases from V and 3 bases from J; junction bases left unmatched: 2. Using reference TRBV5-8 and TRBJ2-1 for the parts outside the CDR3, the full variable domain is EAGVTQSPTHLIKTRGQQATLRCSPISGHTSVYWYQQALGLGLQFLLWYDEGEERNRGNFPPRFSGRQFPNYSSELNVNALELEDSALYLCASSSGTGGYNEQFFGPGTRLTVL.

The chain couples TRBV2 to TRBJ2-1; 7 bases map to TRBD2. CDR1 is SNHLY and CDR2 is FYNNEI in the germline V gene. This CDR3 is 15 amino acids long. Germline trimming cut 3 bases from V and 3 bases from J; bases unmatched to any gene: 5. CDR3 sequence: CASSETTSSYNEQFF. Written as DNA, the CDR3 is TGTGCCAGCAGTGAGACGACTAGCAGCTACAATGAGCAGTTCTTC. Together with reference TRBV2 and TRBJ2-1, the CDR3 gives the full variable domain: EPEVTQTPSHQVTQMGQEVILRCVPISNHLYFYWYRQILGQKVEFLVSFYNNEISEKSEIFDDQFSVERPDGSNFTLKIRSTKLEDSAMYFCASSETTSSYNEQFFGPGTRLTVL.

This clone turned up a few times. V gene TRBV6-1 combines with J gene TRBJ1-5; a possible D gene is TRBD1 (6 bases). Looked up from germline, CDR1 is MNHNS and CDR2 is SASEGT. The CDR3 contains 16 residues. V was cut by 0 bases and J by 4 bases, with 13 bases left in between. The DNA of the CDR3 is TGTGCCAGCAGTGAAGCTGGGGGCGGGACTAATCAGCCCCAGCATTTT. Translating it yields CASSEAGGGTNQPQHF.

With respect to this clone: At one end, the junction sequence differs from germline, possibly due to a read error. The chain carries TRBV7-9 and TRBJ1-2; D uncertain. In germline, CDR1 is SEHNR, CDR2 FQNEAQ (reference sequence). CDR3 length equals 11 residues. CDR3 region: CASSLREGFVF. DNA for the CDR3: TGTGCCAGCAGCTTAAGGGAAGGATTCGTCTTC.

The rearrangement uses TRBV11-2 and TRBJ2-5, with 9 bases aligning to TRBD1. The CDR3 loop spans 16 amino acids. The trim removed 0 bases at V and 4 bases at J, leaving 6 bases unmatched. Germline CDR1 and CDR2: SGHAT and FQNNGV. The CDR3 loop reads CASSLERGQGGETQYF. CDR3 in DNA: TGTGCCAGCAGCTTAGAACGGGGACAGGGCGGAGAGACCCAGTACTTC.